These 14 T cell receptor beta chains share one sample of origin, sequenced in a study of CD8 T cells in Susac syndrome. RNA amounts of roughly 0.45 to 1 ug underwent reverse transcription with random hexamers. TCRdb recomputed calls from the immunoSEQ multiplex PCR reads with MiXCR, one row per CDR3 protein. The sample has around 120,000 distinct CDR3 sequences; about 92% are singletons. Sequenced sample: CD4+ T cells from PBMCs. Receptors were obtained from a human donor with multiple sclerosis.

This sequence joins TRBV15 and TRBJ2-1, with a possible D match to TRBD2 (7 bases). The CDR3 spans 16 residues. V lost 3 bases and J lost 5, with 17 bases in between. Germline loops: CDR1 LNHNV, CDR2 YYDKDF (reference sequence). The CDR3 DNA follows: TGTGCCACCAGCAGCGCCCTGGGGGGGGCGGACAATGAGCAGTTCTTC. Its translation is CATSSALGGADNEQFF.

This clonotype has more than one count but fewer than ten. This chain joins TRBV29-1 and TRBJ2-7; no definite D call. V lost 4 bases and J lost 1, with 8 bases in between. The CDR3 consists of 12 residues. Germline lookup yields CDR1 SQVTM and CDR2 ANQGSEA. The CDR3 here is CSVATGSYEQYF. In nucleotides, the CDR3 is TGCAGCGTTGCGACTGGTTCCTACGAGCAGTACTTC.

This chain connects TRBV12-5 to TRBJ2-1; no definite D call. The J call may be faulty, since TRBJ2-7 better matches the DNA end. The CDR3 extends over 12 amino acids. Germline loops: CDR1 LGHNT, CDR2 FRNRAP. In nucleotides, the CDR3 is TGTGCTAGTGGTTTGGACCACTACGAGCAGTACTTC. Protein product: CASGLDHYEQYF.

This rearrangement joins TRBV10-3 to TRBJ1-1; D remains ambiguous. Trimming shortened V by 3 bases and J by 3 bases, and 14 bases separated the two germline ends. The germline V gene encodes CDR1 ENHRY and CDR2 SYGVKD. The CDR3 spans 15 residues. The CDR3, as DNA: TGTGCCATCAGTGATAGAGCGATTTTCGACACTGAAGCTTTCTTT. Amino acid sequence: CAISDRAIFDTEAFF.

V and J are TRBV13 and TRBJ2-7; 13 positions match TRBD2. Trimming at V came to 5 bases and at J to 5 bases, leaving 12 bases not matched to a gene. The CDR3 is 17 residues long. Germline CDR1 PRHDT, CDR2 FYEKMQ (reference sequence). The CDR3 spells CASSQARWTSGGDEQYF. CDR3 DNA sequence: TGTGCCAGCAGCCAAGCTCGATGGACTAGCGGGGGAGACGAGCAGTACTTC.

The chain links TRBV4-3 to TRBJ1-1; 9 positions match TRBD1. CDR1 and CDR2 (germline): LGHNA, YSLEER. V shed 4 bases, J shed 3 bases, and the junction held 12 bases outside the gene matches. The length of the CDR3 is 17 residues. CDR3 nucleotide sequence: TGCGCCAGCAGCCCTCGAACAGGGGGCACGGTGGACACTGAAGCTTTCTTT. Its protein is CASSPRTGGTVDTEAFF.

CDR3 region: CASSSNHWTYDFRGQYF. The CDR3 DNA is TGTGCCAGCAGTTCCAACCATTGGACCTACGACTTTCGGGGGCAGTACTTC. This sequence joins TRBV5-6 and TRBJ2-7; the D gene is possibly TRBD2 (5 bases). The germline V gene has CDR1 SGHDT and CDR2 YYEEEE. V dropped 5 bases and J dropped 9 bases, with 30 bases sitting between them. The CDR3 consists of 17 residues.

This chain joins TRBV7-2 and TRBJ2-3, with D possibly called TRBD1 or TRBD2 (5 bases each). V dropped 0 bases and J dropped 6 bases, with 10 bases sitting between them. Germline CDR1 and CDR2: SGHTA and FQGNSA. The CDR3 spans 14 residues. The CDR3 nucleotides read TGTGCCAGCAGCTTAGCGGGGCGGACTGATACGCAGTATTTT. Its translation: CASSLAGRTDTQYF.

The chain combines TRBV12-3 or TRBV12-4 with TRBJ1-6; tentatively, D is TRBD1 (5 bases). The V end lost 5 bases, the J end lost 9 bases, and 11 bases lay between the germline ends. The CDR3 has 13 amino acids. The chain's CDR3 is CASSQGGFSPLHF. The CDR3 nucleotides are TGTGCCAGCAGTCAGGGAGGGTTTTCACCCCTCCACTTT.

In this sample, this clonotype turned up once. The chain combines TRBV12-3 or TRBV12-4 with TRBJ2-5; 11 nucleotides align to TRBD2. After removal of 3 bases from V and 7 bases from J, the junction contained 7 bases not matched to a gene. This CDR3 spans 15 amino acids. DNA of the CDR3: TGTGCCAGCAGTTTTAGCGGGGGGGTAAAAGGGACCCAGTACTTC. Translated, it gives CASSFSGGVKGTQYF.

The count of this clonotype is one. V and J are TRBV27 and TRBJ2-7; TRBD1 matches 7 bases. With V trimmed by 5 bases and J by 5 bases, 15 bases remained unmatched. There are 16 residues in the CDR3. The germline CDR1 and CDR2 sequences are MNHEY and SMNVEV (reference sequence). The CDR3 loop is CASSPMGQSSRNEQYF. The CDR3 nucleotides read TGTGCCAGCAGTCCCATGGGACAGTCATCGAGGAACGAGCAGTACTTC.

V gene TRBV20-1 combines with J gene TRBJ2-5, with 7 bases matching TRBD2. Trimming cost V 4 bases and J 5 bases; bases outside gene matches: 7. This CDR3 is 13 amino acids long. The V gene's germline CDR1 is DFQATT and CDR2 SNEGSKA (reference sequence). CDR3 nucleotide sequence: TGCAGTGCTACTGGGTGGGGAGGGGAGACCCAGTACTTC. Its translation: CSATGWGGETQYF.

This chain links TRBV18 with TRBJ2-1; D is undetermined. The CDR3 totals 14 residues. The germline CDR1 and CDR2 sequences are KGHSH and LQKENI. Trimming pared 1 base from V and 5 bases from J, leaving 9 bases between. DNA of the CDR3: TGTGCCAGCTCACCACAGGCACTTGACAATGAGCAGTTCTTC. Amino acid sequence: CASSPQALDNEQFF.

This rearrangement joins TRBV5-6 to TRBJ1-2; the match to TRBD1 covers 7 bases. Trimming removed 0 bases from V and 7 bases from J; junction bases left unmatched: 6. Germline values: CDR1 SGHDT, CDR2 YYEEEE. CDR3 size: 14 residues. The CDR3 is CASSLGQGGGGYTF. The CDR3 DNA follows: TGTGCCAGCAGCTTGGGACAGGGAGGTGGTGGCTACACCTTC.